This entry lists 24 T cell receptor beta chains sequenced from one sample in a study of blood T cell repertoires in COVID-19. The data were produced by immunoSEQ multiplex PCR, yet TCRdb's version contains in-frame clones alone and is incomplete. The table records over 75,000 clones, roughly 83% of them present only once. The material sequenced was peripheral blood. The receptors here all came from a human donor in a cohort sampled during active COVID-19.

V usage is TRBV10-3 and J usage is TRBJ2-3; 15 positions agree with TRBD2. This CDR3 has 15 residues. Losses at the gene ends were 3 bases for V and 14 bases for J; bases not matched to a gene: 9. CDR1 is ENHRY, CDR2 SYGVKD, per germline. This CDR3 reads CAISDNGLAGGPSYF. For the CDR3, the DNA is TGTGCCATCAGTGATAATGGACTAGCGGGAGGGCCATCGTATTTT.

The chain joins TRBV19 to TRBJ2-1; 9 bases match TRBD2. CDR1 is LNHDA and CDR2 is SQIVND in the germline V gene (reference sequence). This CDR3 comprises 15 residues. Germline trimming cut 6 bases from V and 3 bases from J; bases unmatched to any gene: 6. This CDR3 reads CASSTGTSLYNEQFF. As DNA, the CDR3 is TGTGCCAGTAGCACTGGGACTAGCCTCTACAATGAGCAGTTCTTC. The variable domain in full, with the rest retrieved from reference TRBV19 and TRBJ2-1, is DGGITQSPKYLFRKEGQNVTLSCEQNLNHDAMYWYRQDPGQGLRLIYYSQIVNDFQKGDIAEGYSVSREKKESFPLTVTSAQKNPTAFYLCASSTGTSLYNEQFFGPGTRLTVL.

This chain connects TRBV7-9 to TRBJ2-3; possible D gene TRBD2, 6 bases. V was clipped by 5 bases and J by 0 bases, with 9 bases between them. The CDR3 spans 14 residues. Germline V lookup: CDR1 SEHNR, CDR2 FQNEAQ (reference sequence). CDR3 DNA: TGTGCCAGCAGCCATAGCGGAAGCACAGATACGCAGTATTTT. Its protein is CASSHSGSTDTQYF.

The CDR3 bases are TGTGCCAGCAGCCAAGGGTCCCTACTAGCGGGAGGTCCGACCGGGGAGCTGTTTTTT. The encoded protein is CASSQGSLLAGGPTGELFF. J is TRBJ2-2 and V is TRBV3-1 (or the pseudogene TRBV3-2); TRBD2 aligns across 12 bases. Germline assignment: CDR1 LGHDT and CDR2 YNNKEL (reference sequence). CDR3 length: 19 amino acids. V gave up 1 base and J gave up 5 bases; unmatched junction bases: 11.

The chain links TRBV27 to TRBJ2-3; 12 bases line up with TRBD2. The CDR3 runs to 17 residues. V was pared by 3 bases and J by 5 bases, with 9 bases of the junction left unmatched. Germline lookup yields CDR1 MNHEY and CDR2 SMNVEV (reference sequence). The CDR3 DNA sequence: TGTGCCAGCAGTTTGCGACTAGCGGGGGCGTTGGGAGATACGCAGTATTTT. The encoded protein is CASSLRLAGALGDTQYF.

CDR3 residues: CASSGQNYNEQFF. The DNA of the CDR3 is TGTGCCAGCAGTGGACAAAACTACAATGAGCAGTTCTTC. J is TRBJ2-1 and V is TRBV12-3 or TRBV12-4, with a tentative D call TRBD1 (5 bases). The ends were cut back, 5 bases at V and 3 bases at J, with 8 bases in the middle. CDR3 size: 13 residues.

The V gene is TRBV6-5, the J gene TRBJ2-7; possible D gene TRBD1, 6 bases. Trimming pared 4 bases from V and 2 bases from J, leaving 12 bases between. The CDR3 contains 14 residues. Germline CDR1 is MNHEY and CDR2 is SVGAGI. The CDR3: CASSFDRFTYEQYF. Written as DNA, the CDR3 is TGTGCCAGCAGTTTTGACAGGTTCACCTACGAGCAGTACTTC.

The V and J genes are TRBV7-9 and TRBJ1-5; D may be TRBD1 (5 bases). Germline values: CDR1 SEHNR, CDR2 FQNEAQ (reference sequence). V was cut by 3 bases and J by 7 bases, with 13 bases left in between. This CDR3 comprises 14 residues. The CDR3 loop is CASSFAGFEQPQHF. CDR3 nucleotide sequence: TGTGCCAGCAGCTTCGCAGGGTTTGAGCAGCCCCAGCATTTT.

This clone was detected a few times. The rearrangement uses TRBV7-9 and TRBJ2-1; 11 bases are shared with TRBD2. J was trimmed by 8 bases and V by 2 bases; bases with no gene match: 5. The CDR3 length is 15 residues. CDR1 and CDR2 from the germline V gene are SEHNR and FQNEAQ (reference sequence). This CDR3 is CASSLPSGRWDEQFF. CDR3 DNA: TGTGCCAGCAGCTTACCTAGCGGGAGGTGGGATGAGCAGTTCTTC.

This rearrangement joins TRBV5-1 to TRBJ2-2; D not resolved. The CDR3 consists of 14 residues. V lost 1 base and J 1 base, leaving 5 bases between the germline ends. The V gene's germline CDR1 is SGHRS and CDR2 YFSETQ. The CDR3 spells CASSLLENTGELFF. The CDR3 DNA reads TGCGCCAGCAGCTTGCTAGAGAACACCGGGGAGCTGTTTTTT.

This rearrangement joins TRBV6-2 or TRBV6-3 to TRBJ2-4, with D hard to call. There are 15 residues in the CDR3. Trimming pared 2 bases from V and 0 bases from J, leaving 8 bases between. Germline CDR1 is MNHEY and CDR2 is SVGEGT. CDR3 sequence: CASSYQKLAKNIQYF. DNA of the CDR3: TGTGCCAGCAGTTACCAAAAACTAGCCAAAAACATTCAGTACTTC.

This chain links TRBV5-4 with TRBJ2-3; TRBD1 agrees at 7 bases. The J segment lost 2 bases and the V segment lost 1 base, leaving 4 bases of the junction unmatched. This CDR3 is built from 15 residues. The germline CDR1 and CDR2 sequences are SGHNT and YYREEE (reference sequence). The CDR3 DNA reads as TGTGCCAGCAGCTTGTACAGGGGCCCCACAGATACGCAGTATTTT. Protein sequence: CASSLYRGPTDTQYF.

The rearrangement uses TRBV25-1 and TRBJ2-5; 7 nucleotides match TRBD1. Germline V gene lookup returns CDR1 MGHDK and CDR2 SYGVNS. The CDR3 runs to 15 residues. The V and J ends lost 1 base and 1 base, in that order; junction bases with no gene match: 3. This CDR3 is CASSEFGTAQETQYF. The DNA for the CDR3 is TGTGCCAGCAGTGAATTCGGGACAGCCCAAGAGACCCAGTACTTC.

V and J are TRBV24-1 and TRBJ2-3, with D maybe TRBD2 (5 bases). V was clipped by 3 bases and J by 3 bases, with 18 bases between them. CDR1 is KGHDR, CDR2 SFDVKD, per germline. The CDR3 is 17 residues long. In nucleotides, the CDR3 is TGTGCCACCAGTGATACGGGCCCGTCCGGGGTAACAGATACGCAGTATTTT. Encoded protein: CATSDTGPSGVTDTQYF.

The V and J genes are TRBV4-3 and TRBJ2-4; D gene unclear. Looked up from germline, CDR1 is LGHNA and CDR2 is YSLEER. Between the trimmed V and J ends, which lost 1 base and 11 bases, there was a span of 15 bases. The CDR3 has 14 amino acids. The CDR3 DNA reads TGCGCCAGCAGCCAAGGGCTGAGCGCCGACGTTCAGTACTTC. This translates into CASSQGLSADVQYF.

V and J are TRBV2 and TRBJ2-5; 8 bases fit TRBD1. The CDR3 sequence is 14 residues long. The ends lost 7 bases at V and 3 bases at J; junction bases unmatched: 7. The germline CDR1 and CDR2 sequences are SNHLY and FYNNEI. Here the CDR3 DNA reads TGTGCCAGCACGGCCAGGGGGCAGGAAGAGACCCAGTACTTC. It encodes CASTARGQEETQYF. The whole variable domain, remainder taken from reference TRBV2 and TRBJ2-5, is EPEVTQTPSHQVTQMGQEVILRCVPISNHLYFYWYRQILGQKVEFLVSFYNNEISEKSEIFDDQFSVERPDGSNFTLKIRSTKLEDSAMYFCASTARGQEETQYFGPGTRLLVL.

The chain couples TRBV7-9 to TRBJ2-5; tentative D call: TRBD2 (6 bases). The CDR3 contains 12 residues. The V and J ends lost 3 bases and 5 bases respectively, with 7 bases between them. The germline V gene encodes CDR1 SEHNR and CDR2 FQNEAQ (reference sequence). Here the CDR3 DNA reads TGTGCCAGCAGCTTTGGGGGGGAGACCCAGTACTTC. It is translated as CASSFGGETQYF.

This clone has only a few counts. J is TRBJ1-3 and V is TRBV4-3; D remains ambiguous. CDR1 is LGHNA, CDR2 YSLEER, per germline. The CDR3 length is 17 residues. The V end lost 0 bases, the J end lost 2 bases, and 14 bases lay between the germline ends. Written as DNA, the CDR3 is TGCGCCAGCAGCCAAGAACCCAGAGGAGGGACTGGAAACACCATATATTTT. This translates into CASSQEPRGGTGNTIYF.

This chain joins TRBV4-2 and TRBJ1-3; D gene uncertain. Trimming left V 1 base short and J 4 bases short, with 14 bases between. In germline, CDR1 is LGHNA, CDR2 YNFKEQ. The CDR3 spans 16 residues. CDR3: CASSQAVGSEGNTIYF. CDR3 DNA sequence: TGTGCCAGCAGCCAAGCGGTGGGCTCCGAGGGAAACACCATATATTTT.

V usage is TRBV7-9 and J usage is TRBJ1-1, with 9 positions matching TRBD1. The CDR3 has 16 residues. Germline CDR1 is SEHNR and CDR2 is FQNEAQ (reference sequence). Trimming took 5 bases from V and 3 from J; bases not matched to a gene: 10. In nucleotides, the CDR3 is TGTGCCAGCAGCGAAATGGGACAGGGTGTTTACACTGAAGCTTTCTTT. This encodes CASSEMGQGVYTEAFF.

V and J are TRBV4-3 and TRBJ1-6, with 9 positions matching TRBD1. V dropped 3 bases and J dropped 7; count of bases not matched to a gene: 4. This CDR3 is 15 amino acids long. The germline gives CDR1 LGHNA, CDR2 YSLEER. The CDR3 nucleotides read TGCGCCAGCAGCCACCCCGGGACAGGGAATTCACCCCTCCACTTT. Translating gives CASSHPGTGNSPLHF.

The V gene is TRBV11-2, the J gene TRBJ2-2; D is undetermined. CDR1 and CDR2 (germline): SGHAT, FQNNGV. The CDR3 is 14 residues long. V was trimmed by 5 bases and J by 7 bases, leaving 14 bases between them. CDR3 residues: CASSPSWANGELFF. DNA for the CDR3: TGTGCCAGCAGCCCCAGTTGGGCTAACGGGGAGCTGTTTTTT.

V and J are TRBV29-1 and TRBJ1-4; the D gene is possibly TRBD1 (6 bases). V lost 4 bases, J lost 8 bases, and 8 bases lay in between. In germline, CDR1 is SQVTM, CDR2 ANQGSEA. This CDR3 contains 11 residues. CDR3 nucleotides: TGCAGCGTTGGGGGGGGCGAAAAACTGTTTTTT. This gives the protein CSVGGGEKLFF.

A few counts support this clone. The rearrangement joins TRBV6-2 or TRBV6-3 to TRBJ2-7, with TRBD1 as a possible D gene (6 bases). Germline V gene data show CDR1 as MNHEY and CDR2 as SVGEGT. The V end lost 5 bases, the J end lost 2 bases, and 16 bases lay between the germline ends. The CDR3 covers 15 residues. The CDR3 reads CASSTAGTPTYEQYF. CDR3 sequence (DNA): TGTGCCAGCAGTACCGCCGGGACACCGACCTACGAGCAGTACTTC.